This T cell receptor (beta chain) was identified during a study of cytomegalovirus exposure and HLA in healthy donors. Study in general: Ancestry clustering placed roughly four fifths of 300 to 400 genotyped donors in the Caucasian-associated cluster.

Germline loops: CDR1 MGHRA, CDR2 YSYEKL. This CDR3 has 18 residues. V lost 0 bases to trimming and J lost 5 bases; unmatched junction nucleotides: 12. Points from the study as a whole: Researchers reportedly found TCR beta sequences accurately predicted most subjects' HLA-A and HLA-B alleles.

PCR was performed using 60 Vbeta and 13 Jbeta primers. TCRdb keeps only in-frame clones here, not all; method: immunoSEQ multiplex PCR. Counted here are 150,000 to 180,000 clones, 80% occurring once; the ten biggest clones make up roughly 5.9%. As for this clone: The antigen remains undetermined.

The sample consisted of PBMCs. This receptor was taken from a woman aged 40 to 50 in good health and CMV-seropositive. V and J are TRBV4-1 and TRBJ2-3; the match to TRBD2 covers 9 bases. The DNA of the CDR3 is TGCGCCAGCAGCCAAGATCGGTCGGCTAGCGGGATCAAAGATACGCAGTATTTT. Its protein is CASSQDRSASGIKDTQYF.